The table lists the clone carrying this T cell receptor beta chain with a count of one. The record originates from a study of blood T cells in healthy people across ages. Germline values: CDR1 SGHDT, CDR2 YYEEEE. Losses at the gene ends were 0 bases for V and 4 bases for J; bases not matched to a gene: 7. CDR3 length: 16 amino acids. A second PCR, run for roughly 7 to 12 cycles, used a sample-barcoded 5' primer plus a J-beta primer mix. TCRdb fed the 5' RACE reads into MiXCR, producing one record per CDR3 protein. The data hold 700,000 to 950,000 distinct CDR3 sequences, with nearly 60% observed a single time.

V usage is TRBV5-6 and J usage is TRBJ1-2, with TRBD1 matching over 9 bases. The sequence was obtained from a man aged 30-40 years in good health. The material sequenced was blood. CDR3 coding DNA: TGTGCCAGCAGCTTGGTGGGTACGGGACAGGGCTATGGCTACACCTTC. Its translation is CASSLVGTGQGYGYTF.